The rows below give T cell receptor beta chains drawn from one sample of a study of blood T cell repertoires in COVID-19. Only in-frame clones appear in the TCRdb table, and some are missing; sequencing was by immunoSEQ multiplex PCR. This table has tens of thousands of clones, about 80% appearing once. Sequencing was done on a sample of peripheral blood. These receptors were obtained from a man older than 75 with active COVID-19. Both conserved end residues are part of each CDR3. A D gene is named only where the DNA matches it firmly. Clone size is stated in some rows and not others, as once, few, many or a class when expanded.

j_call,d_call,v_call,clone_size,cdr3_nt,cdr3_aa
TRBJ2-1,TRBD2,TRBV18,NA,TGTGCCAGCTCAGGGGGACTAGCGGACCATGAGCAGTTCTTC,CASSGGLADHEQFF
TRBJ2-1,TRBD2,TRBV9,once,TGTGCCAGCAGCGCCAGACTAGCGGGAGGGTACAATGAGCAGTTCTTC,CASSARLAGGYNEQFF
TRBJ1-1,NA,TRBV5-1,NA,TGCGCCAGCAGCTTGGGGGCCAGGGGCGGAACCACTGAAGCTTTCTTT,CASSLGARGGTTEAFF
TRBJ1-2,NA,TRBV3-1/TRBV3-2,NA,TGTGCCAGCAGCCGGAGTAATAGTTATGGCTACACCTTC,CASSRSNSYGYTF
TRBJ2-7,NA,TRBV7-2,NA,TGTGCCAGCAGCTTAGCAGGACAGCCTTCCTACGAGCAGTACTTC,CASSLAGQPSYEQYF
TRBJ1-1,NA,TRBV3-1/TRBV3-2,NA,TGTGCCAGCAGCCCGATTTGGGCACTGAAGTTTTTCTTT,CASSPIWALKFFF
TRBJ1-4,TRBD1,TRBV28,NA,TGTGCCAGCAGTTTGGGGACAGGGGTTGGGAATGAAAAACTGTTTTTT,CASSLGTGVGNEKLFF
TRBJ1-1,TRBD1,TRBV6-5,NA,TGTGCCAGCATTATCGACAGGGGGCGGCCTGAAGCTTTCTTT,CASIIDRGRPEAFF
TRBJ1-1,NA,TRBV7-2,NA,TGTGCCAGCAGCTTAGTGTCGGGGTATGACACTGAAGCTTTCTTT,CASSLVSGYDTEAFF
TRBJ1-1,NA,TRBV3-1/TRBV3-2,NA,TGTGCCAGCAGCCTCCGGGACACAGACACTGAAGCTTTCTTT,CASSLRDTDTEAFF
TRBJ2-1,NA,TRBV11-1,NA,TGTGCCAGCAGCCCTTCTAGAGTAAGGTACAATGAGCAGTTCTTC,CASSPSRVRYNEQFF
TRBJ1-1,NA,TRBV7-9,NA,TGTGCCAGCAGCTTAGATATGAACACTGAAGCTTTCTTT,CASSLDMNTEAFF
TRBJ1-3,TRBD1,TRBV11-3,NA,TGTGCCAGCAGAATGGGGACAGTCCTTTCGGGAAACACCATATATTTT,CASRMGTVLSGNTIYF
TRBJ1-5,NA,TRBV5-8,NA,TGTGCCAGCAGCTTAGCCCCGGCAGGGGTCAACAATCAGCCCCAGCATTTT,CASSLAPAGVNNQPQHF
TRBJ2-1,NA,TRBV12-2,NA,TGTGCAAGTCGTATTGACAGGGTAAGCAACAGCTCCTACAATGAGCAGTTCTTC,CASRIDRVSNSSYNEQFF
TRBJ2-3,TRBD2,TRBV6-1,NA,TGTGCCACCGGGAGACTAGCGGGGCGCACAGATACGCAGTATTTT,CATGRLAGRTDTQYF
TRBJ2-5,NA,TRBV19,NA,TGTGCCAGTAACCGGAGGGGAGAAGAGACCCAGTACTTC,CASNRRGEETQYF
TRBJ2-1,TRBD1,TRBV6-5,NA,TGTGCCAGTAAGGGACAGAACTCCTACAATGAGCAGTTCTTC,CASKGQNSYNEQFF
TRBJ2-1,TRBD2,TRBV11-1,NA,TGTGCCAGCACACCGGGACTAGCGACTGGCCTGGGTGAGCAGTTCTTC,CASTPGLATGLGEQFF
TRBJ1-6,NA,TRBV7-3,once,TGTGCCAGCAGCTTAGGTCGGCCTGAGGAATCACCCCTCCACTTT,CASSLGRPEESPLHF
TRBJ1-4,TRBD1,TRBV7-9,once,TGTGCCAGCAGCTTCTCCGGGACAGGGATAAAGAGGGGTAATGAAAAACTGTTTTTT,CASSFSGTGIKRGNEKLFF
TRBJ1-6,NA,TRBV13,NA,TGTGCCAGCAGCTTAGGACCGAACGCGCCCCTCCACTTT,CASSLGPNAPLHF
TRBJ1-4,NA,TRBV9,NA,TGTGCCAGCAGCGCCGGGACTATATCTAATGAAAAACTGTTTTTT,CASSAGTISNEKLFF
TRBJ1-1,TRBD1,TRBV28,NA,TGTGCCAGCAGTCCACTCGACAGGGCAGCTTTCTTT,CASSPLDRAAFF
TRBJ1-1,TRBD1,TRBV7-2,few,TGTGCCAGCAGCCTCCGGATTGGACAGGTGAACACTGAAGCTTTCTTT,CASSLRIGQVNTEAFF
TRBJ2-7,NA,TRBV5-5,NA,TGTGCCAGCAGCTCCGGGACATCCCGAGTCGAGCAGTACTTC,CASSSGTSRVEQYF
TRBJ2-1,TRBD2,TRBV4-2,NA,TGTGCCAGCAGCCAACGACTAGCGCGTCGGTTCGATGAGCAGTTCTTC,CASSQRLARRFDEQFF
TRBJ2-6,NA,TRBV11-1,NA,TGTGCCAGCAGCTTAGCCCCGACAGGTGCTGGGGCCAACGTCCTGACTTTC,CASSLAPTGAGANVLTF
TRBJ2-2,NA,TRBV5-3,once,TGTGCCAGAAGCTTTATCAACACCGGGGAGCTGTTTTTT,CARSFINTGELFF
TRBJ1-1,TRBD1,TRBV19,NA,TGTGCCAGTAGATACGACAGGGTACAGAACACTGAAGCTTTCTTT,CASRYDRVQNTEAFF
TRBJ1-5,NA,TRBV7-9,NA,TGTGCCAGCAGCTTTTTAGGGAGTAATCAGCCCCAGCATTTT,CASSFLGSNQPQHF
TRBJ2-7,NA,TRBV20-1,NA,TGCAGTGCTAGACAGGCTTACGAGCAGTACTTC,CSARQAYEQYF
TRBJ2-1,NA,TRBV6-1,NA,TGTGCCAGCAGTGAAGAAAGAGAGAACAGGGTCCTCTACAATGAGCAGTTCTTC,CASSEERENRVLYNEQFF
TRBJ1-1,TRBD1,TRBV29-1,NA,TGCAGCGCACATAGGGGGCAGAACACTGAAGCTTTCTTT,CSAHRGQNTEAFF
TRBJ2-5,NA,TRBV4-2,NA,TGTGCCAGCAGCCAAGTTCAGGTCCAAGAGACCCAGTACTTC,CASSQVQVQETQYF
TRBJ2-1,TRBD2,TRBV6-2/TRBV6-3,NA,TGTGCCAGCAGTCCCGGACTCCTAGCGGGGGGGCCGAATGAGCAGTTCTTC,CASSPGLLAGGPNEQFF
TRBJ2-1,TRBD2,TRBV10-1,few,TGCGGGATGGGTGGGAGGGCTAACAATGAGCAGTTCTTC,CGMGGRANNEQFF
TRBJ1-4,TRBD1,TRBV9,NA,TGTGCCAGCAGCGTTCCGGGACAGAATGAAAAACTGTTTTTT,CASSVPGQNEKLFF
TRBJ2-2,NA,TRBV5-5,once,TGTGCCAGCAGCTTCGTCTCCGGGGAGCTGTTTTTT,CASSFVSGELFF
TRBJ2-3,TRBD1,TRBV5-1,NA,TGCGCCAGCACTCTCGCGGGACAGGGGACAGATACGCAGTATTTT,CASTLAGQGTDTQYF